This T cell receptor (beta chain) was sequenced for a study of CXCR3-negative and CXCR3-positive naive CD8 T cells. The overall study: Sequencing yielded some 140 million TRB reads, roughly 1.5 +/- 0.3 million per library.

Researchers sorted approximately 290,000 cells of each CD8+ T cell subset in triplicate. Germline-derived CDR1 and CDR2 are SEHNR and FQNEAQ (reference sequence). CDR3 size: 12 residues. The TRB libraries of cDNA were built by UMI-labeled 5' RACE. For each CDR3 protein, TCRdb gives one entry from its re-call of the 5' RACE reads, without DNA. The table for this sample gives over 70,000 distinct CDR3 sequences. The receptor was derived from a human donor in good health. Some clones in this sample may be carry-over from other donors' samples. Sequencing used naive CXCR3- CD8+ T cells from blood. Regarding subset: CD45RO-CCR7+CD27+CD95- naive CD8+ T cells lacking CXCR3 (TNR3-). This sequence joins TRBV7-9 and TRBJ2-1; the TCRdb D gene call, TRBD1, has no DNA to confirm it. CDR3 in amino acids: CASCQGMDEQFF.